This entry concerns a single T cell receptor (beta chain). Its antigen is unknown. The data are from a study of long-term antiretroviral therapy in people with HIV. Study-wide results and caveats: HIV repertoires spanned narrower CDR3 length ranges than controls. Once patients were on ART, diversity went higher but still fell short of transplant donor controls.

The CDR3 is made up of 13 amino acids. V was shortened by 5 bases and J by 4 bases, with 15 bases between the two germline ends. CDR1 and CDR2 (germline): SQVTM, ANQGSEA. The run of the v3.0 immunoSEQ assay was at survey level. The table came from immunoSEQ multiplex PCR; TCRdb's copy has only in-frame clones and leaves some out. Among about 18,000 clones listed, about nine tenths were seen once. The receptor was derived from a man aged 45-65 years with HIV. Sequencing was performed on unsorted PBMCs, taken 3 years after starting antiretroviral therapy. The chain employs TRBV29-1 and TRBJ2-7, with D maybe TRBD1 (6 bases). The CDR3 nucleotides read TGCAGCGTTTTCACAGGGTCGGGGTACGAGCAGTACTTC. Residues: CSVFTGSGYEQYF.